This TCR beta chain is drawn from a study of cytomegalovirus exposure and HLA in healthy donors. General study points: Many donors shared some public TCRs, even though most TCR sequences were rare. One cluster of highly shared sequence variants probably arose as a sequencing artifact.

V shed 1 base and J 0 bases; nucleotides not matched to a gene: 9. Germline V gives CDR1 SGHDN, CDR2 FVKESK. The CDR3 covers 18 residues. Details on this clone: The target antigen is unknown.

PCR primers comprised 60 Vbeta and 13 Jbeta primers. The data were produced by immunoSEQ multiplex PCR, yet TCRdb's version contains in-frame clones alone and is incomplete. The sample lists 110,000 to 150,000 clones; about 74% were seen once. This chain links TRBV14 with TRBJ2-4; 7 bases map to TRBD2. The sequence was obtained from a man in his late teens or twenties in good health and CMV-seropositive. Specimen: PBMCs. The CDR3 reads CASSQGGGGEIAKNIQYF. The CDR3 coding sequence is TGTGCCAGCAGCCAAGGTGGGGGGGGAGAAATAGCCAAAAACATTCAGTACTTC.